Listed below are T cell receptor beta chains from one sample, sequenced in a study of OX40 agonist ivuxolimab in advanced cancers. The assay was immunoSEQ multiplex PCR, and TCRdb's table has in-frame clones only and misses some. Here the sample spans tens of thousands of clones, around four fifths being singletons. The specimen was CD4+ or CD8+ T cells sorted from blood, collected in a trial of the OX40 agonist ivuxolimab. The receptors here all came from an adult with an advanced solid tumor such as melanoma, head and neck, liver or kidney cancer. Both conserved end residues are part of each CDR3. A D gene is named only where the DNA matches it firmly. A row's size may be missing; if present it is once, few, many or a size class.

TRBJ2-2,TRBV5-1,-,-,TGCGCCAGCAGCTCATTCCTGGGCGGTCCCACCGGGGAGCTGTTTTTT,CASSSFLGGPTGELFF
TRBJ2-7,TRBV6-1,-,-,TGTGCCTCTTGGAGGGACGCCGCCTACGAGCAGTACTTC,CASWRDAAYEQYF
TRBJ2-3,TRBV7-2,TRBD2,-,TGTGCCAGCAGCTTGAGACTAGCGGGAGGAGATACGCAGTATTTT,CASSLRLAGGDTQYF
TRBJ2-1,TRBV18,TRBD1,-,TGTGCCAGCTCACCACCTACACCGGGACAGAGGAACAATGAGCAGTTCTTC,CASSPPTPGQRNNEQFF
TRBJ2-1,TRBV7-2,-,-,TGTGCCAGCAGCTTAGTTTTGCTAGCTGGTTACAATGAGCAGTTCTTC,CASSLVLLAGYNEQFF
TRBJ2-1,TRBV10-3,-,-,TGTGCCATCGCAAATAAGAACCGGGACCCCGGGGATGAGCAGTTCTTC,CAIANKNRDPGDEQFF
TRBJ2-3,TRBV28,-,-,TGTGCCAGCAGCCTGAGGGGCGGCACAGATACGCAGTATTTT,CASSLRGGTDTQYF
TRBJ2-1,TRBV2,TRBD1,-,TGTGCCAGCAGTGTGGGACAGAAGGGAACGAAGAGACACTATGAGCAGTTCTTC,CASSVGQKGTKRHYEQFF
TRBJ2-2,TRBV11-3,TRBD2,-,TGTGCCAGCAGCACGAGAACCTTAGCGGGAGGGGGTACCGGGGAGCTGTTTTTT,CASSTRTLAGGGTGELFF
TRBJ1-5,TRBV10-2,-,-,TGCGCCAGCCGCGCACTCAATCAGCCCCAGCATTTT,CASRALNQPQHF
TRBJ2-7,TRBV5-1,TRBD1,-,TGCGCCAGCAGCTTGGCGGACAGGGGGCTTCACGAGCAGTACTTC,CASSLADRGLHEQYF
TRBJ2-7,TRBV10-1,TRBD1,-,TGCGCCAGCAGATCGCAGGGGGACGAGCAGTACTTC,CASRSQGDEQYF
TRBJ1-2,TRBV28,TRBD1,-,TGTGCCAGCAGTTTAAGGACAGGGTATGGCTACACCTTC,CASSLRTGYGYTF
TRBJ1-4,TRBV19,-,-,TGTGCCAGTCAACTCCCAGGGAAAACTAATGAAAAACTGTTTTTT,CASQLPGKTNEKLFF
TRBJ1-4,TRBV18,TRBD1,-,TGTGCCAGCTCACCGACGACAGGGGATATCAGCTGGACTAATGAAAAACTGTTTTTT,CASSPTTGDISWTNEKLFF
TRBJ2-1,TRBV7-9,-,-,TGTGCCAGCAGCTTAAGGGGGCGGGAAGGTGAGCAGTTCTTC,CASSLRGREGEQFF
TRBJ1-1,TRBV19,-,-,TGTGCCAGTAGTATTTGGGGGGAAGCTTTCTTT,CASSIWGEAFF
TRBJ2-5,TRBV11-3,TRBD2,-,TGTGCCAGCAGCTTAGAGGGACTAGAAGTAGGGGAGACCCAGTACTTC,CASSLEGLEVGETQYF
TRBJ2-5,TRBV28,-,-,TGTGCCAGCAGCCAGGGACGACAAGAGACCCAGTACTTC,CASSQGRQETQYF
TRBJ1-1,TRBV28,-,-,TGTGCCAGCAGTTTAGGGGGTGGGGGCGCTTTCCCTGAAGCTTTCTTT,CASSLGGGGAFPEAFF
TRBJ1-1,TRBV10-3,-,-,TGTGCCATCAGTCCCTCCGGGACTCTGGGTGAAGCTTTCTTT,CAISPSGTLGEAFF
TRBJ1-1,TRBV7-2,-,-,TGTGCCAGCAGCTTATGGGGGGGCAACACTGAAGCTTTCTTT,CASSLWGGNTEAFF
TRBJ2-7,TRBV28,TRBD1,-,TGTGCCAGCGGGGTCGGGACAGGGCCCTACGAGCAGTACTTC,CASGVGTGPYEQYF
TRBJ2-3,TRBV18,-,-,TGTGCCAGCTCGTCTACCGGGGCAGCCAGCACAGATACGCAGTATTTT,CASSSTGAASTDTQYF
TRBJ2-5,TRBV7-6,TRBD1,-,TGTGCCAGCAGCCCGACAGGGGGAGGAGAGACCCAGTACTTC,CASSPTGGGETQYF
TRBJ2-3,TRBV11-3,-,-,TGTGCCAGCAGGACCGCCACAGATACGCAGTATTTT,CASRTATDTQYF
TRBJ2-1,TRBV7-9,TRBD1,-,TGTGCCAGCAGCCGAACAGGGGGCGGTTATGAGCAGTTCTTC,CASSRTGGGYEQFF
TRBJ2-2,TRBV28,-,-,TGTGCCAGCACAAACCCGAACACCGGGGAGCTGTTTTTT,CASTNPNTGELFF
TRBJ2-7,TRBV7-9,TRBD2,-,TGTGCCAGCAGCCCTGCATTGCTCGGGACTAGCGGGAGTAGGCAGTACTTC,CASSPALLGTSGSRQYF
TRBJ1-1,TRBV18,-,-,TGTGCCAGCTCACCTGACTCGAACGAGGATGAAGCTTTCTTT,CASSPDSNEDEAFF
TRBJ2-7,TRBV5-5,TRBD1,-,TGTGCCAGCCAACTCCCGGGACAGGGGGCTACCTACGAGCAGTACTTC,CASQLPGQGATYEQYF
TRBJ2-5,TRBV10-3,-,-,TGTGCCATCAGGACCGGGAGCAAAGAGACCCAGTACTTC,CAIRTGSKETQYF
TRBJ2-7,TRBV5-4,TRBD1,-,TGTGCCAGCAGCGCCAACACAGGGGGCGAATTCGAGCAGTACTTC,CASSANTGGEFEQYF
TRBJ2-3,TRBV2,TRBD2,-,TGTGCCAACGGACAGGGAATTAGCGGGAGGAGCGGGGTTACAGATACGCAGTATTTT,CANGQGISGRSGVTDTQYF
TRBJ1-1,TRBV7-9,-,-,TGTGCCAGCAGCTGGGAAAAGGGGGGGAACACTGAAGCTTTCTTT,CASSWEKGGNTEAFF
TRBJ1-4,TRBV11-1,-,-,TGTGCCAGCAGCTCTCGAACGGAAAAACTGTTTTTT,CASSSRTEKLFF
TRBJ2-5,TRBV12-5,TRBD2,-,TGTGCTAGTGGTCGGACTAGCGGGTATGTGGGAGAGACCCAGTACTTC,CASGRTSGYVGETQYF
TRBJ2-7,TRBV28,-,-,TGTGCCAGCACCCTTTGGGGGTCATACGAGCAGTACTTC,CASTLWGSYEQYF
TRBJ1-2,TRBV11-2,-,few,TGTGCCAGCAGCTCTGACGTAAAGACAGAGCATTATGGCTACACCTTC,CASSSDVKTEHYGYTF
TRBJ1-5,TRBV2,-,few,TGTGCCACCCGACGTTCAACATTCAGCAATCAGCCCCAGCATTTT,CATRRSTFSNQPQHF
TRBJ2-5,TRBV5-1,TRBD2,-,TGCGCCAGCAGCAGCGGGGGAGCAGGATACCAAGAGACCCAGTACTTC,CASSSGGAGYQETQYF
TRBJ1-1,TRBV7-2,TRBD1,-,TGTGCCAGCAGCACCAACAGGGGGAAGGACACTGAAGCTTTCTTT,CASSTNRGKDTEAFF
TRBJ2-3,TRBV11-3,TRBD2,-,TGTGCCAGCAGCTTAGCTCGCAGGACTAGCGGGAGTGGGGGCACAGATACGCAGTATTTT,CASSLARRTSGSGGTDTQYF
TRBJ2-3,TRBV5-5,TRBD2,-,TGTGCCAGCAGCTTGTCTAGCGGGAGTGTTCAGTATTTT,CASSLSSGSVQYF
TRBJ2-5,TRBV5-8,TRBD1,-,TGTGCCAGCAGCTTGCCGGACAGGGTTCGGGAGACCCAGTACTTC,CASSLPDRVRETQYF
TRBJ1-3,TRBV7-6,-,-,TGTGCCAGCAGCTTAGGGTCCGGAGACACAAGTGGAAACACCATATATTTT,CASSLGSGDTSGNTIYF
TRBJ2-4,TRBV6-6,-,-,TGTGCCAGCAGTTGGACGGGGCAAAACATTCAGTACTTC,CASSWTGQNIQYF